This entry lists 20 T cell receptor beta chains sequenced from one sample in a study of blood T cell repertoires in COVID-19 (TCRdb year 2020). Libraries were built with the immunoSEQ multiplex PCR assay. TCRdb retrieved this table from immuneACCESS and kept in-frame rearrangements only. Not all clones are present; in checked studies, unresolved V genes account for under half, and no reason is known for the remainder. This sample is represented by 220,000 or so clones; 82% of them were singletons. The ten largest clones capture about 2% of the sample. The material sequenced was peripheral blood. The receptor set was obtained from a woman older than 75 with acute or convalescent COVID-19.

The chain recombines TRBV19 with TRBJ1-4, with D uncertain. Germline lookup yields CDR1 LNHDA and CDR2 SQIVND (reference sequence). V was clipped by 6 bases and J by 6 bases, with 17 bases between them. This CDR3 comprises 15 residues. The CDR3: CASREGSSGDEKLFF. Written as DNA, the CDR3 is TGTGCCAGTAGAGAGGGAAGTTCGGGCGATGAAAAACTGTTTTTT.

This rearrangement joins TRBV7-9 to TRBJ2-7, with TRBD1 as a possible D gene (5 bases). This CDR3 is 15 amino acids long. Germline V lookup: CDR1 SEHNR, CDR2 FQNEAQ (reference sequence). Trimming removed 1 base at V and 2 bases at J, with 12 bases between. The CDR3 sequence is CASSLEGSRTYEQYF. The CDR3, as DNA: TGTGCCAGCAGCTTAGAGGGGTCCAGGACCTACGAGCAGTACTTC.

The chain's CDR3 is CASSLVLKDRETQYF. As DNA, the CDR3 is TGTGCCAGCAGCTTAGTGTTGAAGGACAGAGAGACCCAGTACTTC. The gene calls are TRBV7-2 and TRBJ2-5; weak D call: TRBD1 (6 bases). The germline V gene has CDR1 SGHTA and CDR2 FQGNSA. This CDR3 is built from 15 residues. The V gene lost 1 base and the J gene lost 4 bases, with 13 bases spanning the gap.

This chain joins TRBV3-1 (or the pseudogene TRBV3-2) and TRBJ1-4; D call uncertain. Germline V lookup: CDR1 LGHDT, CDR2 YNNKEL (reference sequence). This CDR3 contains 15 residues. V was shortened by 3 bases and J by 7 bases, with 15 bases between the two germline ends. CDR3 sequence reads: CASSHGWEGREKLFF. DNA of the CDR3: TGTGCCAGCAGCCACGGGTGGGAGGGTCGTGAAAAACTGTTTTTT.

The chain has TRBV11-2 and TRBJ2-2; D may be TRBD1 (6 bases). V shed 4 bases and J shed 0 bases, with 12 bases lying between them. CDR3 length: 16 amino acids. Germline CDR1 is SGHAT and CDR2 is FQNNGV. The chain's CDR3 is CASSSRGQSNTGELFF. As DNA, the CDR3 is TGTGCCAGCAGCTCTCGGGGACAATCGAACACCGGGGAGCTGTTTTTT.

The chain links TRBV3-1 (or the pseudogene TRBV3-2) to TRBJ2-5, with 7 positions matching TRBD1. The germline gives CDR1 LGHDT, CDR2 YNNKEL (reference sequence). V shed 5 bases and J 2 bases; nucleotides not matched to a gene: 5. The length of the CDR3 is 14 residues. The CDR3 is CASSSRQGQETQYF. The CDR3, as DNA: TGTGCCAGCAGCTCCCGACAGGGTCAAGAGACCCAGTACTTC.

This clone was counted between two and nine times. The chain recombines TRBV5-4 with TRBJ1-4, with TRBD1 matching 9 bases. V was clipped by 3 bases and J by 2 bases; unmatched bases: 8. CDR3 length equals 17 residues. Germline V gene data show CDR1 as SGHNT and CDR2 as YYREEE (reference sequence). This chain's CDR3 is CASSSGQGRGTNEKLFF. CDR3 sequence (DNA): TGTGCCAGCAGCTCAGGACAGGGGAGGGGGACTAATGAAAAACTGTTTTTT.

This chain joins TRBV12-3 or TRBV12-4 and TRBJ2-5; no definite D call. The CDR3 has 13 residues. Trimming left V 6 bases short and J 2 bases short, with 10 bases between. CDR3 region: CASSSDQQETQYF. DNA of the CDR3: TGTGCCAGCAGCTCAGATCAACAAGAGACCCAGTACTTC.

The V and J genes are TRBV6-2 or TRBV6-3 and TRBJ2-3, with D possibly TRBD2 on 6 matching bases. This CDR3 spans 14 amino acids. CDR1 is MNHEY, CDR2 SVGEGT, per germline. V lost 0 bases, J lost 5 bases, and 9 bases lay in between. The CDR3 DNA reads TGTGCCAGCAGTTACTCGGAGGGGATAGATACGCAGTATTTT. Translating it yields CASSYSEGIDTQYF.

The chain links TRBV18 to TRBJ1-3; D remains unclear. V lost 2 bases and J 0 bases, leaving 8 bases between the germline ends. The CDR3 loop spans 15 amino acids. The germline gives CDR1 KGHSH, CDR2 LQKENI. This CDR3 is CASSPVGGSGNTIYF. The CDR3 coding sequence is TGTGCCAGCTCACCAGTCGGAGGCTCTGGAAACACCATATATTTT.

This sequence joins TRBV7-9 and TRBJ1-1; TRBD1 agrees at 7 bases. This CDR3 is built from 17 residues. CDR1 and CDR2 from the germline V gene are SEHNR and FQNEAQ (reference sequence). Losses at the gene ends were 5 bases for V and 1 base for J; bases not matched to a gene: 13. The CDR3 DNA reads TGTGCCAGCAGCATACGGACAGGTGGTTTAGGGAACACTGAAGCTTTCTTT. Translation gives CASSIRTGGLGNTEAFF.

Only one count was recorded for this clone. The chain uses TRBV5-4 and TRBJ2-5; the match to TRBD2 covers 11 bases. This CDR3 is 16 amino acids long. Germline assignment: CDR1 SGHNT and CDR2 YYREEE (reference sequence). V gave up 3 bases and J gave up 6 bases; unmatched junction bases: 10. CDR3 in DNA: TGTGCCAGCAGCTCCTTTAGCGGGAGGGCCGTGAAGACCCAGTACTTC. Translating gives CASSSFSGRAVKTQYF.

The chain employs TRBV9 and TRBJ1-2; perhaps TRBD1 as D (6 bases). Germline V lookup: CDR1 SGDLS, CDR2 YYNGEE. Trimming removed 3 bases at V and 2 bases at J, with 20 bases between. The CDR3 totals 17 residues. CDR3 sequence reads: CASSAGDPGELNYGYTF. CDR3 DNA: TGTGCCAGCAGCGCAGGCGATCCAGGGGAATTGAACTATGGCTACACCTTC.

V is TRBV6-2 or TRBV6-3 and J is TRBJ1-1; D possibly corresponds to TRBD1 (6 bases). Trimming removed 6 bases at V and 1 base at J, with 9 bases between. This CDR3 spans 13 amino acids. CDR1 MNHEY and CDR2 SVGEGT come from the germline V gene. DNA of the CDR3: TGTGCCAGCAGCCCGGGACAGAACACTGAAGCTTTCTTT. Translated: CASSPGQNTEAFF.

The chain carries TRBV6-1 and TRBJ1-2; D is ambiguous. The ends were cut back, 2 bases at V and 5 bases at J, with 9 bases in the middle. Germline values: CDR1 MNHNS, CDR2 SASEGT. The CDR3 totals 13 residues. The chain's CDR3 is CASSERGIYGYTF. CDR3 sequence (DNA): TGTGCCAGCAGTGAACGGGGTATTTATGGCTACACCTTC.

This rearrangement joins TRBV6-5 to TRBJ1-2, with 11 bases aligning to TRBD1. Germline V gives CDR1 MNHEY, CDR2 SVGAGI. V trimming: 6 bases; J trimming: 4 bases; junction bases outside the gene matches: 7. This CDR3 has 15 residues. Here the CDR3 reads CASRVGQGASYGYTF. The CDR3 coding sequence is TGTGCCAGCAGAGTAGGACAGGGGGCTAGCTATGGCTACACCTTC.

V gene TRBV3-1 (or the pseudogene TRBV3-2) combines with J gene TRBJ1-3; D possibly corresponds to TRBD1 (6 bases). CDR1 LGHDT and CDR2 YNNKEL come from the germline V gene (reference sequence). The CDR3 is made up of 17 amino acids. V gave up 5 bases and J gave up 1 base, with 18 bases separating them. CDR3 DNA sequence: TGTGCCAGCAGCTCACTGGACAGCAGAAGGTCTGGAAACACCATATATTTT. Its protein product is CASSSLDSRRSGNTIYF.

This chain joins TRBV2 and TRBJ1-5; no reliable D call. The ends were cut back, 6 bases at V and 5 bases at J, with 14 bases in the middle. The CDR3 runs 14 residues. Germline CDR1 SNHLY, CDR2 FYNNEI. The CDR3 here is CASRRTTSDQPQHF. DNA of the CDR3: TGTGCCAGCAGGAGAACAACGAGCGATCAGCCCCAGCATTTT.

The rearrangement uses TRBV27 and TRBJ2-1; 8 bases match TRBD2. Losses at the gene ends were 8 bases for V and 0 bases for J; bases not matched to a gene: 9. The CDR3 is 16 residues long. Germline-derived CDR1 and CDR2 are MNHEY and SMNVEV (reference sequence). CDR3 sequence reads: CASHRLREVSYNEQFF. CDR3 DNA: TGTGCCAGCCACCGCTTGCGGGAGGTCTCCTACAATGAGCAGTTCTTC.

The chain carries TRBV19 and TRBJ2-3; TRBD2 is a possible D gene (5 bases). Germline CDR1 is LNHDA and CDR2 is SQIVND (reference sequence). V lost 1 base to trimming and J lost 0 bases, with 5 bases between them. The CDR3 has 14 residues. The CDR3 sequence is CASSIAGSTDTQYF. The CDR3 coding sequence is TGTGCCAGTAGTATAGCGGGAAGCACAGATACGCAGTATTTT.